The next 14 T cell receptor beta chains were all read from a single sample in a study of identical twins. TCRdb processed the 5' RACE reads anew with MiXCR; each CDR3 protein has one entry. The sample holds about 890,000 distinct CDR3 sequences; 9% to 15% are singletons and the top ten take under 2%. The same data also contributed to another study, on yellow fever vaccine responses in identical twins.

What was sequenced was PBMCs. These receptors were taken from a woman between 18 and 30 years old in good health.

CDR3 DNA: TGCAGCGTTGGGGGGGCGGAGGCCTACGAGCAGTACTTC. It is translated as CSVGGAEAYEQYF. The chain couples TRBV29-1 to TRBJ2-7; D may match TRBD1 or TRBD2 (6 bases each). The CDR3 covers 13 residues. Trimming took off 4 bases at V and 2 bases at J, with 12 bases between the two ends. Germline CDR1 reads SQVTM; CDR2 reads ANQGSEA.

This clonotype was found many times. V and J are TRBV3-1 and TRBJ2-1; 9 nucleotides match TRBD2. Germline V gene sequence: CDR1 LGHDT, CDR2 YNNKEL (reference sequence). Germline trimming cut 4 bases from V and 10 bases from J; bases unmatched to any gene: 8. The CDR3 totals 14 residues. In nucleotides, the CDR3 is TGTGCCAGCAGCCCCACTAGCGGGCCCCGAGAGCAGTTCTTC. This translates into CASSPTSGPREQFF.

The rearrangement links TRBV10-3 to TRBJ2-3; 10 bases agree with TRBD2. The J segment lost 5 bases and the V segment lost 0 bases, leaving 11 bases of the junction unmatched. The CDR3 loop spans 18 amino acids. Per the germline V gene, CDR1 is ENHRY and CDR2 is SYGVKD. The CDR3 reads CAISESKASGSFKDTQYF. The CDR3 DNA sequence: TGTGCCATCAGTGAGTCGAAGGCTAGCGGGAGTTTCAAAGATACGCAGTATTTT.

This clonotype was observed a handful of times. The V gene is TRBV12-3 or TRBV12-4, the J gene TRBJ2-2; perhaps TRBD2 as D (6 bases). The CDR3 covers 13 residues. The V end lost 4 bases, the J end lost 7 bases, and 10 bases lay between the germline ends. For the CDR3, the DNA is TGTGCCAGCAGTTCCCCGGGGGTCGGGGAGCTGTTTTTT. Amino acids: CASSSPGVGELFF.

The chain employs TRBV24-1 and TRBJ2-1; no clear D gene. Germline-derived CDR1 and CDR2 are KGHDR and SFDVKD. CDR3 length equals 14 residues. The V gene lost 6 bases and the J gene lost 0 bases, with 8 bases spanning the gap. The CDR3 sequence: CATSQQSSYNEQFF. The CDR3 DNA follows: TGTGCCACCAGTCAACAGAGCTCCTACAATGAGCAGTTCTTC.

In its sample, this clonotype was seen a few times. The chain joins TRBV9 to TRBJ2-3; D unresolved. Germline V gives CDR1 SGDLS, CDR2 YYNGEE. This CDR3 spans 15 amino acids. V was pared by 0 bases and J by 5 bases, with 13 bases between. Here the CDR3 DNA reads TGTGCCAGCAGCGTAGGCCCCAAGGCCGGAGATACGCAGTATTTT. It translates to CASSVGPKAGDTQYF.

This clonotype was counted a single time. This chain uses TRBV12-3 or TRBV12-4 with TRBJ2-3; 8 bases map to TRBD2. The CDR3 runs to 17 residues. Germline trimming cut 1 base from V and 2 bases from J; bases unmatched to any gene: 8. CDR3 loop: CASSLECGGPNTDTQYF. The CDR3 DNA follows: TGTGCCAGCAGTTTAGAGTGCGGGGGGCCCAACACAGATACGCAGTATTTT.

This chain joins TRBV5-1 and TRBJ2-2, with 11 bases matching TRBD2. Trimming took 2 bases from V and 5 from J; bases not matched to a gene: 2. The CDR3 is made up of 15 amino acids. Looked up from germline, CDR1 is SGHRS and CDR2 is YFSETQ. The CDR3 DNA is TGCGCCAGCAGCTTACCTAGCGGGGGGACCGGGGAGCTGTTTTTT. Its protein is CASSLPSGGTGELFF.

The chain has TRBV5-5 and TRBJ2-7; D unresolved. The CDR3 spans 14 residues. V lost 1 base and J 4 bases, leaving 12 bases between the germline ends. In germline, CDR1 is SGHKS, CDR2 YYEKEE (reference sequence). The CDR3 loop is CASSLFALSYEQYF. The CDR3 region has the DNA TGTGCCAGCAGCTTGTTCGCGCTTTCGTACGAGCAGTACTTC.

This clonotype was seen ten or more times. The V gene is TRBV7-9, the J gene TRBJ1-2, with a possible D match to TRBD1 (6 bases). The V gene lost 1 base and the J gene lost 2 bases, with 11 bases spanning the gap. Germline V CDR1 and CDR2: SEHNR, FQNEAQ (reference sequence). There are 15 residues in the CDR3. The CDR3 here is CASSLVSQGNYGYTF. CDR3 DNA sequence: TGTGCCAGCAGCTTAGTGTCCCAGGGGAACTATGGCTACACCTTC.

This clonotype was picked up a small number of times. The chain is built from TRBV29-1 and TRBJ1-1; no clear D. The CDR3 runs to 12 residues. Germline CDR1 reads SQVTM; CDR2 reads ANQGSEA. V dropped 1 base and J dropped 7 bases, with 10 bases sitting between them. The CDR3 DNA follows: TGCAGCGTTGAAGTTCTCAAGAATGAAGCTTTCTTT. Translating gives CSVEVLKNEAFF.

Only a few counts were recorded for this clonotype. The chain carries TRBV6-1 and TRBJ1-1; tentatively, D is TRBD1 (5 bases). V lost 6 bases and J lost 1, with 18 bases in between. Germline values: CDR1 MNHNS, CDR2 SASEGT. This CDR3 comprises 16 residues. CDR3 loop: CASRSFLGLKNTEAFF. The CDR3, as DNA: TGTGCCAGCAGAAGTTTTTTGGGGCTAAAGAACACTGAAGCTTTCTTT.

This clonotype appeared many times. V is TRBV20-1 and J is TRBJ2-7; D is ambiguous. The germline V and J ends were trimmed by 3 bases and 0 bases, with 15 bases remaining between them. This CDR3 is 15 amino acids long. Germline values: CDR1 DFQATT, CDR2 SNEGSKA (reference sequence). The CDR3 loop is CSARSGDSISYEQYF. CDR3 DNA sequence: TGCAGTGCTAGGAGTGGTGACTCGATCTCCTACGAGCAGTACTTC.

This clonotype appeared many times. The chain couples TRBV18 to TRBJ2-7; TRBD2 is a possible D gene (5 bases). Per germline, CDR1 KGHSH and CDR2 LQKENI. V gave up 1 base and J gave up 7 bases, with 8 bases separating them. The CDR3 spans 12 residues. DNA for the CDR3: TGTGCCAGCTCACCACAGAGGAGGGAGCAGTACTTC. This sequence encodes CASSPQRREQYF.